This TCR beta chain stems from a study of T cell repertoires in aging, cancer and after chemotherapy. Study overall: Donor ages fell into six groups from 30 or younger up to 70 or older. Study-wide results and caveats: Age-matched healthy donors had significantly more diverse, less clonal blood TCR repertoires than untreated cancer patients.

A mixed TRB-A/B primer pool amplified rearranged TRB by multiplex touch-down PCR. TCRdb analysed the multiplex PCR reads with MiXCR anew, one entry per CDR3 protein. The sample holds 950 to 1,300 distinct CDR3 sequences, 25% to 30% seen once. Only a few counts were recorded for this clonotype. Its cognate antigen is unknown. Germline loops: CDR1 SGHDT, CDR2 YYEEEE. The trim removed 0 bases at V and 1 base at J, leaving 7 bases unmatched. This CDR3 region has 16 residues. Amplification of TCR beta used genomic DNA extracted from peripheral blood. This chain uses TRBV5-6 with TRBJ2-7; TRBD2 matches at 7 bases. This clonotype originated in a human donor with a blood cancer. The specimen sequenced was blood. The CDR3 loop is CASSLELAELSYEQYF. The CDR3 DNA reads TGTGCCAGCAGCTTGGAGCTAGCGGAACTTTCCTACGAGCAGTACTTC.